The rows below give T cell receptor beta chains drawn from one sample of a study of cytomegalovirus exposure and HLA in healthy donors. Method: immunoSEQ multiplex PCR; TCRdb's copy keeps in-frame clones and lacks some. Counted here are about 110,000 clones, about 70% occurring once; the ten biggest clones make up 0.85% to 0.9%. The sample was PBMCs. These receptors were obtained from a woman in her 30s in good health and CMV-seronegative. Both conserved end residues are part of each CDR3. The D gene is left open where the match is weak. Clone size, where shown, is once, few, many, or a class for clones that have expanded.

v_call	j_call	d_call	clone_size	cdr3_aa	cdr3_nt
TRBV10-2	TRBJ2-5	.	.	CASSRRVEWETQYF	TGCGCCAGCAGTCGGAGGGTTGAGTGGGAGACCCAGTACTTC
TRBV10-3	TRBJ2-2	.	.	CAISPFESNTGELFF	TGCGCCATCTCCCCGTTCGAGTCGAACACCGGGGAGCTGTTTTTT
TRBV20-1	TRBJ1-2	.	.	CSARDVYGYTF	TGCAGTGCTCGGGATGTCTATGGCTACACCTTC
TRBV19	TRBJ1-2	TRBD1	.	CASRETGDSYGYTF	TGTGCCAGTAGGGAGACAGGGGATTCGTATGGCTACACCTTC
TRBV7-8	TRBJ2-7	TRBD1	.	CASTPSRGLGDRGSEQYF	TGTGCCAGCACTCCCTCTCGGGGCCTTGGGGACAGGGGGTCCGAGCAGTACTTC
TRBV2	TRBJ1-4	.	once	CASTIMGGNEKLFF	TGTGCCAGCACCATAATGGGGGGAAACGAAAAACTGTTTTTT
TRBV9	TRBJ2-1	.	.	CASSVGDNEQFF	TGTGCCAGCAGCGTAGGAGACAATGAGCAGTTCTTC
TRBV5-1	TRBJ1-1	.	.	CASSFAGGAAFF	TGCGCCAGCTCCTTTGCGGGGGGGGCAGCTTTCTTT
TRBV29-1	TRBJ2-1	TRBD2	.	CSPRVLAGGPGEQFF	TGCAGCCCCCGGGTCCTAGCGGGAGGGCCCGGTGAGCAGTTCTTC
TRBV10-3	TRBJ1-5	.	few	CAISELGVENQPQHF	TGTGCCATCAGTGAGTTGGGAGTGGAGAATCAGCCCCAGCATTTT
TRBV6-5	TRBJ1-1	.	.	CASSFSSGFGSEAFF	TGTGCCAGCAGTTTTTCCTCAGGGTTTGGTTCTGAAGCTTTCTTT
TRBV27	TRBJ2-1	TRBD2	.	CASNVAGAANEQFF	TGTGCCAGCAACGTAGCGGGAGCTGCCAATGAGCAGTTCTTC
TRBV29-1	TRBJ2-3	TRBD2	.	CSVLGLAAGTDTQYF	TGCAGCGTCTTGGGCCTAGCGGCCGGCACAGATACGCAGTATTTT
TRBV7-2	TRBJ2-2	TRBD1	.	CASSQRTGVSSGELFF	TGTGCCAGCAGCCAGAGGACAGGGGTTAGCTCCGGGGAGCTGTTTTTT
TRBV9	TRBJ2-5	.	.	CASSVTAGANQETQYF	TGTGCCAGCAGCGTAACGGCGGGGGCCAACCAAGAGACCCAGTACTTC
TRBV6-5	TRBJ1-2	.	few	CATRTSNYGYTF	TGTGCCACCAGAACATCGAACTATGGCTACACCTTC
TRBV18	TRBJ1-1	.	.	CASSPSLNTEAFF	TGTGCCAGCTCACCAAGCCTAAACACTGAAGCTTTCTTT
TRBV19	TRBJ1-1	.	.	CASSIDRDTEAFF	TGTGCCAGTAGTATAGATCGGGACACTGAAGCTTTCTTT
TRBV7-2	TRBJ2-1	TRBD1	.	CASSKRTGVDNEQFF	TGTGCCAGCAGCAAGAGGACAGGGGTGGACAATGAGCAGTTCTTC
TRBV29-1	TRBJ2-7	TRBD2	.	CSVVAGEIFLSSYEQYF	TGCAGCGTTGTCGCGGGGGAAATTTTTCTGAGCTCCTACGAGCAGTACTTC
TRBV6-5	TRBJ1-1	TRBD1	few	CASQGDEHTEAFF	TGTGCCAGCCAGGGGGATGAACACACTGAAGCTTTCTTT
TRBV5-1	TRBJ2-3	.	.	CASSPQGGDTQYF	TGCGCCAGCAGCCCGCAAGGCGGGGATACGCAGTATTTT
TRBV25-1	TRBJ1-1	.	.	CASRTAENTEAFF	TGTGCCAGCAGGACGGCGGAGAACACTGAAGCTTTCTTT
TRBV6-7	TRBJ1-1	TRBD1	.	CASSQQGGMNTEAFF	TGTGCCAGCAGCCAACAGGGGGGCATGAACACTGAAGCTTTCTTT
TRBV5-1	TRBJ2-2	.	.	CASSSSGQGTGELFF	TGCGCCAGCAGCTCCTCGGGACAAGGCACCGGGGAGCTGTTTTTT
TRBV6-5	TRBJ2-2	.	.	CASSYSDFTGELFF	TGTGCCAGCAGTTATTCTGACTTCACCGGGGAGCTGTTTTTT
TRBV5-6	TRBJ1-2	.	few	CASSSGQLNALSGYTF	TGTGCCAGCAGCTCCGGACAGCTCAACGCGTTATCAGGCTACACCTTC
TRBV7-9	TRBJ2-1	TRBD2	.	CASSLDGRAGNEQFF	TGTGCCAGCAGCTTAGACGGGAGGGCCGGGAATGAGCAGTTCTTC
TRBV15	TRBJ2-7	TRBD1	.	CATSRSGTGGLEQYF	TGTGCCACCAGCAGATCCGGGACAGGGGGCCTCGAGCAGTACTTC
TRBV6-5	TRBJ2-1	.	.	CASSSGYSRGYNEQFF	TGTGCCAGCAGTTCCGGCTATTCGAGAGGCTACAATGAGCAGTTCTTC
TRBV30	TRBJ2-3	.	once	CAWTDGTDTQYF	TGTGCCTGGACAGACGGGACAGATACGCAGTATTTT
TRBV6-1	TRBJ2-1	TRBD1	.	CASSPRQGLRDEQFF	TGTGCCAGCAGCCCCAGACAGGGCCTTAGGGATGAGCAGTTCTTC
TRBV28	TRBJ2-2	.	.	CASRVPGDGELFF	TGTGCCAGCAGAGTCCCAGGGGACGGGGAGCTGTTTTTT
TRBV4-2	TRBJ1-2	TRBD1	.	CASSQVRDRVYGYTF	TGTGCCAGCAGCCAAGTTCGGGACAGGGTCTATGGCTACACCTTC
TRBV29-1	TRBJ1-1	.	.	CSVEDRERPEAFF	TGCAGCGTTGAAGATCGCGAGCGTCCTGAAGCTTTCTTT
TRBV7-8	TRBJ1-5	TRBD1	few	CASSLGRDRVKKPQHF	TGTGCCAGCAGCTTAGGACGGGACAGGGTTAAAAAGCCCCAGCATTTT
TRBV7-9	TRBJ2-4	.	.	CASSPMVAKNIQYF	TGTGCCAGCAGTCCTATGGTAGCCAAAAACATTCAGTACTTC
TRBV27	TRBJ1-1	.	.	CASTRTESNTEAFF	TGTGCCAGCACCCGGACAGAGTCGAACACTGAAGCTTTCTTT
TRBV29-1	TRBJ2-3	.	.	CSVSLADTQYF	TGCAGCGTCTCACTGGCAGATACGCAGTATTTT
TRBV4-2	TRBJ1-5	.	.	CASSQDHRGGQPQHF	TGTGCCAGCAGCCAAGATCATAGGGGTGGACAGCCCCAGCATTTT
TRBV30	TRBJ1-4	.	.	CAWRLGLLGETNEKLFF	TGTGCCTGGAGATTGGGCCTCTTAGGGGAAACTAATGAAAAACTGTTTTTT
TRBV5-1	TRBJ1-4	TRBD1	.	CASSGGTGSATNEKLFF	TGCGCCAGCAGCGGGGGGACAGGGTCCGCAACTAATGAAAAACTGTTTTTT
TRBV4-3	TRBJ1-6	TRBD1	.	CASSTGNNSPLHF	TGCGCCAGTTCGACAGGGAACAATTCACCCCTCCACTTT
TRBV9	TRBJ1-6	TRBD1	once	CASSVASTGGLGSPLHF	TGTGCCAGCAGCGTAGCTTCTACAGGGGGATTGGGTTCACCCCTCCACTTT